This TCR beta chain stems from a study of post-analysis software for immune sequencing data. The study, taken as a whole, reports: In patients, TRBV5-6, TRBV5-1 and TRBV20-1 belonged to five or six TRBV segments found more frequently than in controls.

A few counts support this clonotype. Its antigen remains unidentified. Germline V gene lookup returns CDR1 MNHNS and CDR2 SASEGT. The CDR3 consists of 16 residues. V was clipped by 9 bases and J by 4 bases, with 22 bases between them. TCR beta cDNA libraries included unique molecular identifiers. In TCRdb, the PCR reads were re-called with MiXCR into one record per CDR3 protein. In the table there are some 500,000 distinct CDR3 sequences, around 40% of which are singletons. This rearrangement joins TRBV6-1 to TRBJ2-1; D perhaps matches TRBD1 (5 bases). Input material: blood. This sequence originates from a girl between 5 and 17 years old with multiple sclerosis. CDR3 residues: CASMKWPRASYNEQFF. The CDR3 DNA reads as TGTGCCAGTATGAAATGGCCCAGGGCATCTTACAATGAGCAGTTCTTC.